This T cell receptor beta chain was sequenced for a study of blood T cells in healthy people across ages. This clonotype was picked up many times. Germline V gene data show CDR1 as SGHTA and CDR2 as FQGNSA. V lost 3 bases and J lost 7; bases outside the gene matches: 3. This CDR3 contains 15 residues. With a J-beta primer mix and a sample-barcoded 5' primer, a second PCR ran about 6 to 11 cycles. Each CDR3 protein is one row after TCRdb ran MiXCR on the 5' RACE reads. The sample lists some 370,000 distinct CDR3 sequences, over 45% seen once, with under 65% in the top ten. At least 6 micrograms of total RNA were extracted per sample.

This sequence was found in a man in his sixties in good health. The sample consisted of blood. The chain uses TRBV7-2 and TRBJ2-2, with TRBD2 matching over 12 bases. The DNA of the CDR3 is TGTGCCAGCAGCTTCCTAGCGGGAGGGATCGGGGAGCTGTTTTTT. Protein sequence: CASSFLAGGIGELFF.